The 8 T cell receptor beta chains listed next were all sequenced from one sample in a study of Graves' ophthalmopathy and Graves' hyperthyroidism listed by TCRdb under 2018. Sequenced using an Illumina HiSeq 2000. For repertoire sequencing, TCR beta CDR3 regions were amplified from RNA transcripts. The first round of RT-PCR was done with HTBI primers and the Qiagen OneStep RT-PCR kit, and was followed by a second round of multiplex PCR, then size selection and purification. The public reads were run again by TCRdb, first through fastp at Q25 and then through MiXCR, and only productive beta chains were kept. Each CDR3 protein appears once, grouped with its most common genes and DNA. Within this sample are 220,000 or so distinct CDR3 sequences, with under 25% of them counted one time only. Around 45% of the sample is in the top ten clones. Sequencing used peripheral blood. These receptors all come from a woman in her 50s with Graves' ophthalmopathy. Donor details come from another sample of the same person, matched by shared clones.

This clonotype was counted ten times or more. The chain employs TRBV28 and TRBJ1-6; D uncertain. Germline V gene lookup returns CDR1 MDHEN and CDR2 SYDVKM. The CDR3 length is 11 residues. V gave up 6 bases and J gave up 8 bases, with 5 bases separating them. CDR3: CASRSHSPLHF. CDR3 DNA sequence: TGTGCCAGCAGGTCCCATTCACCCCTCCACTTT.

The table lists this clonotype with many counts. The rearrangement links TRBV7-8 to TRBJ2-7; 8 bases are shared with TRBD1. Germline CDR1 and CDR2: SGHVS and FQNEAQ. CDR3 length equals 13 residues. J lost 5 bases, V lost 4 bases, and 4 bases had no gene match. CDR3 sequence: CASSSDREHEQYF. CDR3 nucleotides: TGTGCCAGCAGCTCGGACAGGGAGCACGAGCAGTACTTC.

This chain uses TRBV28 with TRBJ2-7; 8 nucleotides align to TRBD2. The CDR3 contains 14 residues. V lost 7 bases, J lost 6 bases, and 11 bases stayed unmatched. CDR1 is MDHEN and CDR2 is SYDVKM in the germline V gene. The CDR3 DNA sequence: TGTGCCAGCACCGCCGGGCGGGAGGAACCCGAGCAGTACTTC. This encodes CASTAGREEPEQYF.

This clonotype was recorded many times. The rearrangement uses TRBV2 and TRBJ2-5; D is possibly TRBD1 (5 bases). This CDR3 spans 13 amino acids. The V end lost 4 bases, the J end lost 5 bases, and 11 bases lay between the germline ends. Germline V gives CDR1 SNHLY, CDR2 FYNNEI. CDR3 coding DNA: TGTGCCAGCAGTGGTGATAGGGGTGAGACCCAGTACTTC. Its translation: CASSGDRGETQYF.

This clonotype was observed at least ten times. This rearrangement joins TRBV25-1 to TRBJ1-1; tentatively, D is TRBD1 (6 bases). The CDR3 spans 15 residues. Germline values: CDR1 MGHDK, CDR2 SYGVNS. V shed 6 bases and J shed 4 bases, with 18 bases lying between them. CDR3 sequence (DNA): TGTGCCAGCAGAGGAAGAGGGGGGCGGGTCACTGAAGCTTTCTTT. It translates to CASRGRGGRVTEAFF. The full variable domain, with the rest looked up from reference TRBV25-1 and TRBJ1-1, is EADIYQTPRYLVIGTGKKITLECSQTMGHDKMYWYQQDPGMELHLIHYSYGVNSTEKGDLSSESTVSRIRTEHFPLTLESARPSHTSQYLCASRGRGGRVTEAFFGQGTRLTVV.

The table lists this clonotype with many counts. J is TRBJ1-2 and V is TRBV7-3, with D hard to call. Trimming removed 5 bases from V and 0 bases from J, with 10 bases in between. The CDR3 sequence is 14 residues long. CDR1 is SGHTA, CDR2 FQGTGA, per germline. The DNA of the CDR3 is TGTGCCAGCAGCCCCTCCGGGACTAACTATGGCTACACCTTC. Encoded protein: CASSPSGTNYGYTF. Full variable domain (outside the CDR3, taken from reference TRBV7-3 and TRBJ1-2): GAGVSQTPSNKVTEKGKYVELRCDPISGHTALYWYRQSLGQGPEFLIYFQGTGAADDSGLPNDRFFAVRPEGSVSTLKIQRTERGDSAVYLCASSPSGTNYGYTFGSGTRLTVV.

This clonotype was recorded at least ten times. The chain carries TRBV6-1 and TRBJ1-1; 7 nucleotides align to TRBD1. The CDR3 extends over 13 amino acids. The J segment lost 1 base and the V segment lost 11 bases, leaving 7 bases of the junction unmatched. Germline V lookup: CDR1 MNHNS, CDR2 SASEGT. In DNA, the CDR3 is TGTGCCGGACAGGAAATTGGGAACACTGAAGCTTTCTTT. Translation: CAGQEIGNTEAFF.

This clonotype was observed many times. J is TRBJ2-6 and V is TRBV29-1, with D possibly matching TRBD2 (5 bases). V shed 2 bases and J shed 4 bases, with 12 bases lying between them. The CDR3 covers 15 residues. Germline lookup yields CDR1 SQVTM and CDR2 ANQGSEA. CDR3 DNA: TGCAGCGTTGAAACATGGGAGTCCGGGGCCAACGTCCTGACTTTC. It codes for CSVETWESGANVLTF.